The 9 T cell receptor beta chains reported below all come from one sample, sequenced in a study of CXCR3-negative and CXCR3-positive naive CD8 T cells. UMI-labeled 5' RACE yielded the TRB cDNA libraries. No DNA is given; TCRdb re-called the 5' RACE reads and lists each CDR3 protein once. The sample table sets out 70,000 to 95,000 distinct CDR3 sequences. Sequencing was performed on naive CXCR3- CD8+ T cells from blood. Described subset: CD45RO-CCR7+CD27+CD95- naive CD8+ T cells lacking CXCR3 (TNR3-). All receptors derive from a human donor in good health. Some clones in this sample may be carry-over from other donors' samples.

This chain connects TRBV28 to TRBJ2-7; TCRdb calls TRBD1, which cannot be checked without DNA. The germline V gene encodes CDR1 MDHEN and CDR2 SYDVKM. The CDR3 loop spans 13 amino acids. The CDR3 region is CASTAGQPYEQYF.

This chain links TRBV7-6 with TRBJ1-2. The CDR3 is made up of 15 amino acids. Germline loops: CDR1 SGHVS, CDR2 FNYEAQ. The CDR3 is CASSLAEAVGYGYTF.

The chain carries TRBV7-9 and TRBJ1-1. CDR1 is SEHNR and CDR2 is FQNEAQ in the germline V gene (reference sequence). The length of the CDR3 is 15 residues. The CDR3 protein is CASSPLGGGDTEAFF.

CDR3: CASSWGLAAGTGELFF. The J gene is TRBJ2-2, the V gene TRBV7-3; TCRdb lists TRBD2, though no DNA is available to test this call. Germline assignment: CDR1 SGHTA and CDR2 FQGTGA. CDR3 length: 16 residues.

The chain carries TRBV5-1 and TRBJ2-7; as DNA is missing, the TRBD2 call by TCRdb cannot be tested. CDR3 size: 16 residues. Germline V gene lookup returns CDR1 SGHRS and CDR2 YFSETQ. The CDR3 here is CASSLARTSDGYEQYF.

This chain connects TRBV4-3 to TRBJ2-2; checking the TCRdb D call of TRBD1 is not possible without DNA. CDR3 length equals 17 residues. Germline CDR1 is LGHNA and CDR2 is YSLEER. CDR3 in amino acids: CASSPSFGRMNTGELFF.

The CDR3 here is CASSPHTGGRDNQPQHF. This chain links TRBV9 with TRBJ1-5; TCRdb calls TRBD1, which cannot be checked without DNA. The CDR3 is 17 residues long. CDR1 and CDR2 from the germline V gene are SGDLS and YYNGEE.

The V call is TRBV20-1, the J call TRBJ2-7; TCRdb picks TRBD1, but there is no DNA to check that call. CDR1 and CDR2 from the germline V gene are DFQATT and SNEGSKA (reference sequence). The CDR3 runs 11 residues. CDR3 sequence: CSARGGWEQYF.

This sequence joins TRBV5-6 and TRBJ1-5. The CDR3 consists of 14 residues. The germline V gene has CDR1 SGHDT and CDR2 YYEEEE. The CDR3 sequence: CASSLAVGNQPQHF. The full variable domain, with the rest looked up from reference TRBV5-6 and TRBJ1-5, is DAGVTQSPTHLIKTRGQQVTLRCSPKSGHDTVSWYQQALGQGPQFIFQYYEEEERQRGNFPDRFSGHQFPNYSSELNVNALLLGDSALYLCASSLAVGNQPQHFGDGTRLSIL.